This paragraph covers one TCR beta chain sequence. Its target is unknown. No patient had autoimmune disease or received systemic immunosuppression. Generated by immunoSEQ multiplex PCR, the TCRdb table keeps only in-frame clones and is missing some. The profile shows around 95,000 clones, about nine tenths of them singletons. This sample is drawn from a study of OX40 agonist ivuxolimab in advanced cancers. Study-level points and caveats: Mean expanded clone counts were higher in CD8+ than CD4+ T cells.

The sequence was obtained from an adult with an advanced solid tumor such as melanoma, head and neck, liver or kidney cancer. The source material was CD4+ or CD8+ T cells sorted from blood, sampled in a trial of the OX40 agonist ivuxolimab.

For the CDR3, the DNA is TGCGCCAGCAGCCAAACAGGGGCGGTTGGGCAGTTCTTC. Protein product: CASSQTGAVGQFF. The chain uses TRBV5-1 and TRBJ2-1; 7 bases fit TRBD1. V was clipped by 4 bases and J by 12 bases; unmatched bases: 10. This CDR3 region has 13 residues. In germline, CDR1 is SGHRS, CDR2 YFSETQ.